This record covers a single T cell receptor beta chain. As yet, its antigen is unknown. This specimen belongs to a study of graft-versus-host responses after intestinal transplantation. About the research overall: The transplants performed in recipients were multivisceral, liver-intestinal, or isolated intestinal. The study gave all recipients anti-thymocyte globulin induction, then tacrolimus and steroids for about three years.

CDR1 MNHEY and CDR2 SVGAGI come from the germline V gene. The V end was cut by 7 bases, the J end by 7 bases, with 11 bases between. This CDR3 region has 13 residues. General observations from the study: Graft-donor T cell macrochimerism coincided with high graft-versus-host to host-versus-graft clonal ratios in allografts.

Only in-frame clones appear in the TCRdb table, and some are missing; sequencing was by immunoSEQ multiplex PCR. The sample shows tens of thousands of clones, about 94% of them seen only once. V is TRBV6-5 and J is TRBJ1-6; D might be TRBD1 (5 bases). The sample in question was unstimulated CD8+ T cells sorted from spleen or lymph node cells, obtained before intestinal transplant. The clonotype originates from a human donor who received an intestinal transplant. The CDR3 is CASTWGTNSPLHF. The CDR3 DNA reads TGTGCCAGCACTTGGGGGACCAATTCACCCCTCCACTTT.